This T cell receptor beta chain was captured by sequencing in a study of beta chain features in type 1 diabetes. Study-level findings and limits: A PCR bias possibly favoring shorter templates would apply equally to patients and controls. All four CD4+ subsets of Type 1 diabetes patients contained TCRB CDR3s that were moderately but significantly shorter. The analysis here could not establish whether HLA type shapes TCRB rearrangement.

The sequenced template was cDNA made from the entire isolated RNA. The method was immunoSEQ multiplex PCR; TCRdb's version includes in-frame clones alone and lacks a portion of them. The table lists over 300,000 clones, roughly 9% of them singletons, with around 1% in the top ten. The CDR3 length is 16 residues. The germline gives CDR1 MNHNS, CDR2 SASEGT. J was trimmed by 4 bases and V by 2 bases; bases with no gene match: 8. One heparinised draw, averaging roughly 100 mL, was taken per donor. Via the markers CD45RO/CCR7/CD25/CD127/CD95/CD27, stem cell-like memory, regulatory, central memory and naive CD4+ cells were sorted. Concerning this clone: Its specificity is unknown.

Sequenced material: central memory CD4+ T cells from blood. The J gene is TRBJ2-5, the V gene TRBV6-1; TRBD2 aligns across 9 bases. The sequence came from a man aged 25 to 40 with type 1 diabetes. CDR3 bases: TGTGCCAGCAGTGAAATTCAGCGGGGGGCGAGAGAGACCCAGTACTTC. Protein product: CASSEIQRGARETQYF.